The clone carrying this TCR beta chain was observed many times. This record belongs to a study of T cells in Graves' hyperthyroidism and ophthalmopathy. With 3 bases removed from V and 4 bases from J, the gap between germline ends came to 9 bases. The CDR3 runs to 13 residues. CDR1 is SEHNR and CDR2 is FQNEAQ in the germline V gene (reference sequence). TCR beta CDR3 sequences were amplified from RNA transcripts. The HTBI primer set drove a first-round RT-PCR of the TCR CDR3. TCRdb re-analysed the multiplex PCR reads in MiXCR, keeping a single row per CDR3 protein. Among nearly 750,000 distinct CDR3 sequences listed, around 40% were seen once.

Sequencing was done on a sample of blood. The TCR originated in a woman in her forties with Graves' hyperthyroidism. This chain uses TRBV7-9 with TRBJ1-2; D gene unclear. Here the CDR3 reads CASSFMVTYGYTF. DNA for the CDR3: TGTGCCAGCAGCTTTATGGTTACCTATGGCTACACCTTC.